This T cell receptor beta chain was identified during a study of early stage breast cancer tumors. About the study: Seven or eight ER+/PR+/HER2- tumors were invasive ductal; a few were invasive lobular. Samples were sequenced at roughly 10-fold average coverage. Broader study findings: Compared with adjacent normal breast, tumors showed around 2.7-fold denser, more clonal T cells. In most of the 16 patients, blood comparison separated tumor from normal breast.

In the case of this clone: The antigen remains unidentified.

Trimming removed 4 bases at V and 4 bases at J, with 8 bases between. Germline V gene data show CDR1 as SGHKS and CDR2 as YYEKEE (reference sequence). This CDR3 has 13 residues. Clones were read by immunoSEQ multiplex PCR, and TCRdb kept only the in-frame ones, dropping some. In the table there are about 72,000 clones, more than 60% of which are singletons. The rearrangement joins TRBV5-5 to TRBJ1-4; D ambiguous. The receptor was isolated from a person aged 60 to 70 with breast cancer. The specimen was blood. The DNA of the CDR3 is TGTGCCAGCAGCGGACGGCTTAATGAAAAACTGTTTTTT. Residues: CASSGRLNEKLFF.